The rows below give T cell receptor beta chains drawn from one sample of a study of T cell responses to AZD1222 COVID-19 vaccine. Measured with immunoSEQ multiplex PCR; TCRdb has only the in-frame clones, and not every one. The sample records about 120,000 clones, roughly 90% being singletons. Sequenced material: peripheral blood, taken 28 days after the second dose of the MenACWY control vaccine. All receptors derive from an adult who received the MenACWY meningococcal vaccine as a control. Each CDR3 is given with its conserved first and last residue. The order of the fields is J gene, D gene, clone size, V gene, CDR3 length, CDR3 protein, CDR3 DNA. D genes are given only for firm matches. Rows give clone size only sometimes, using once, few, many, or a class for an expanded clone.

TRBJ1-3 NA NA TRBV7-9 13 CASSLGFGNTIYF TGTGCCAGCAGCTTGGGGTTCGGAAACACCATATATTTT
TRBJ1-6 NA NA TRBV5-6 12 CASSLRDSPLHF TGTGCCAGCAGCTTAAGAGATTCACCCCTCCACTTT
TRBJ2-1 NA NA TRBV18 14 CASSPERAYNEQFF TGTGCCAGCTCACCCGAGAGGGCGTACAATGAGCAGTTCTTC
TRBJ2-7 NA NA TRBV7-9 13 CASSSTNTYEQYF TGTGCCAGCAGCTCGACAAACACCTACGAGCAGTACTTC
TRBJ2-5 TRBD2 NA TRBV20-1 18 CSASGARGGVAVQETQYF TGCAGTGCTAGTGGAGCTAGGGGAGGGGTAGCCGTTCAAGAGACCCAGTACTTC
TRBJ2-1 TRBD2 NA TRBV5-6 15 CASSLRGLANNEQFF TGTGCCAGCAGCTTGAGGGGACTAGCGAACAATGAGCAGTTCTTC
TRBJ1-6 TRBD1 once TRBV7-8 15 CASSTRQGANSPLHF TGTGCCAGCAGCACCCGACAGGGGGCGAATTCACCCCTCCACTTT
TRBJ1-1 NA NA TRBV30 11 CGISRGTEAFF TGTGGCATCTCACGGGGCACTGAAGCTTTCTTT
TRBJ2-7 TRBD1 NA TRBV19 14 CASSIVQGASEQYF TGTGCCAGTAGTATAGTACAGGGGGCGAGCGAGCAGTACTTC
TRBJ2-7 TRBD1 few TRBV6-6 13 CASRTQGAEEQYF TGTGCCAGCAGAACACAGGGGGCTGAGGAGCAGTACTTC
TRBJ1-4 NA NA TRBV29-1 15 CSVEDLTGNDEKLFF TGCAGCGTTGAAGATCTTACCGGGAATGATGAAAAACTGTTTTTT
TRBJ1-1 NA NA TRBV5-4 13 CASSLGGNTEAFF TGTGCCAGCAGCCTGGGGGGGAACACTGAAGCTTTCTTT
TRBJ2-1 TRBD2 NA TRBV7-9 16 CASSPGAGGPGNEQFF TGTGCCAGCAGCCCTGGAGCGGGAGGGCCGGGGAATGAGCAGTTCTTC
TRBJ2-1 NA NA TRBV4-2 16 CASSQGGDLSYNEQFF TGTGCCAGCAGCCAAGGAGGGGACCTTTCCTACAATGAGCAGTTCTTC
TRBJ2-7 TRBD1 NA TRBV10-3 15 CAISEPDRGTYEQYF TGTGCCATCAGTGAGCCGGACAGGGGAACGTACGAGCAGTACTTC
TRBJ2-7 NA NA TRBV4-2 15 CASSQAVAVGYEQYF TGTGCCAGCAGCCAAGCCGTAGCGGTCGGCTACGAGCAGTACTTC
TRBJ1-1 TRBD1 NA TRBV3-1/TRBV3-2 13 CASSQRTGTEAFF TGTGCCAGCAGCCAACGGACAGGGACTGAAGCTTTCTTT
TRBJ1-3 NA once TRBV4-2 15 CASSPDVPVGNTIYF TGTGCCAGCAGCCCTGATGTTCCAGTGGGAAACACCATATATTTT
TRBJ2-1 NA NA TRBV9 15 CASSVGPISYNEQFF TGTGCCAGCAGCGTGGGACCCATCTCCTACAATGAGCAGTTCTTC
TRBJ2-1 NA once TRBV18 16 CASSPGGTNLYNEQFF TGTGCCAGCTCACCGGGTGGTACGAATCTTTACAATGAGCAGTTCTTC
TRBJ2-3 NA once TRBV7-3 11 CASSVGGTQYF TGTGCCAGCAGCGTTGGAGGTACGCAGTATTTT
TRBJ1-1 NA NA TRBV9 12 CASSPGRTEAFF TGTGCCAGCAGCCCAGGGCGGACTGAAGCTTTCTTT
TRBJ1-5 TRBD1 NA TRBV6-5 14 CATLDRFGNQPQHF TGTGCCACCTTGGACAGGTTTGGCAATCAGCCCCAGCATTTT
TRBJ2-7 TRBD1 NA TRBV6-5 14 CASRDHGQGYEQYF TGTGCCAGCAGGGACCATGGACAGGGGTACGAGCAGTACTTC
TRBJ2-1 NA NA TRBV9 16 CASSVGVAHHYNEQFF TGTGCCAGCAGCGTAGGGGTAGCTCATCACTACAATGAGCAGTTCTTC
TRBJ2-7 TRBD2 NA TRBV11-2 16 CASSLEGLAGIYEQYF TGTGCCAGCAGCTTAGAGGGACTAGCGGGAATTTACGAGCAGTACTTC
TRBJ2-2 NA NA TRBV30 15 CAWSVGSQDAGELFF TGTGCCTGGAGTGTAGGGAGTCAGGATGCCGGGGAGCTGTTTTTT
TRBJ2-2 NA NA TRBV15 14 CATSRARQPEELFF TGTGCCACCAGCAGAGCGAGACAGCCGGAGGAGCTGTTTTTT
TRBJ1-2 NA NA TRBV11-2 15 CASSLIGGLDYGYTF TGTGCCAGCAGCTTAATTGGGGGGCTGGACTATGGCTACACCTTC